The 6 T cell receptor beta chains below come from one sample, sequenced in a study of blood T cell repertoires in COVID-19. The data were produced by immunoSEQ multiplex PCR, yet TCRdb's version contains in-frame clones alone and is incomplete. In the table there are around 250,000 clones, 80% to 90% of which are singletons. Sequencing input: PBMCs or T cells enriched from blood (not recorded which). Receptors were obtained from a woman aged 45-59 years who had recovered from COVID-19.

The chain has TRBV2 and TRBJ2-1; 11 bases are a match to TRBD2. This CDR3 comprises 16 residues. CDR1 and CDR2 (germline): SNHLY, FYNNEI. The V segment lost 7 bases and the J segment 4 bases; nucleotides outside the gene matches: 9. The DNA of the CDR3 is TGTGCCAGCAATGGTCCTCTAGCGGGAGGTTACAATGAGCAGTTCTTC. It encodes CASNGPLAGGYNEQFF.

The V call is TRBV27, the J call TRBJ1-5; TRBD1 matches 10 bases. The CDR3 consists of 14 residues. Unmatched junction bases numbered 2, after V lost 3 bases and J lost 6 bases. Germline CDR1 reads MNHEY; CDR2 reads SMNVEV (reference sequence). The CDR3 region has the DNA TGTGCCAGCAGTTTGGGACAGGGGATTCAGCCCCAGCATTTT. This codes for CASSLGQGIQPQHF.

The chain joins TRBV5-1 to TRBJ1-4; perhaps TRBD1 as D (6 bases). Germline values: CDR1 SGHRS, CDR2 YFSETQ. Trimming removed 0 bases from V and 3 bases from J, with 12 bases in between. The CDR3 contains 16 residues. In DNA form, the CDR3 reads TGCGCCAGCAGCTTGGGTCCGGGACAAGCTAATGAAAAACTGTTTTTT. Its translation is CASSLGPGQANEKLFF.

DNA of the CDR3: TGTGCCACCGTGGCCATGCGGGATCAGCCCCAGCATTTT. The encoded protein is CATVAMRDQPQHF. The rearrangement uses TRBV2 and TRBJ1-5; D uncertain. CDR1 SNHLY and CDR2 FYNNEI come from the germline V gene. Trimming removed 10 bases at V and 5 bases at J, with 15 bases between. The CDR3 has 13 amino acids.

V usage is TRBV19 and J usage is TRBJ2-1; D is ambiguous. Germline lookup yields CDR1 LNHDA and CDR2 SQIVND (reference sequence). The CDR3 spans 16 residues. Trimming cost V 6 bases and J 0 bases, with 15 bases left between them. CDR3 in DNA: TGTGCCAGTAGCGTATTGACACTTTACTCCTACAATGAGCAGTTCTTC. It codes for CASSVLTLYSYNEQFF.

The genes are TRBV19 and TRBJ1-3; the D is unclear. CDR1 LNHDA and CDR2 SQIVND come from the germline V gene (reference sequence). V was clipped by 4 bases and J by 0 bases, with 10 bases between them. The length of the CDR3 is 15 residues. The CDR3 region has the DNA TGTGCCAGTAGTACCCGGGGTGTCTCTGGAAACACCATATATTTT. Residues: CASSTRGVSGNTIYF.